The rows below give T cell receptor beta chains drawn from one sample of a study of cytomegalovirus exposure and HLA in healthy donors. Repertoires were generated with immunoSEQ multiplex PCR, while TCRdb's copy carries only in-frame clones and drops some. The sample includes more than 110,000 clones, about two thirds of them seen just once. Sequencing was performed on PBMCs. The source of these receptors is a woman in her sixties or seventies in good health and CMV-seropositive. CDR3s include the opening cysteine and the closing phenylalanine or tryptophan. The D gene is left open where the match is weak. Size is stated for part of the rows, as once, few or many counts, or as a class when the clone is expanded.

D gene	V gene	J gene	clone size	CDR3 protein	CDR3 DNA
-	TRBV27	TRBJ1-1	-	CASSWTGGDTEAFF	TGTGCCAGCAGTTGGACGGGGGGGGACACTGAAGCTTTCTTT
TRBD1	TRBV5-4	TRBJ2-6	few	CASSSDRGRSGANVLTF	TGTGCCAGCAGCTCGGACAGGGGAAGGTCTGGGGCCAACGTCCTGACTTTC
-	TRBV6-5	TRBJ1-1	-	CASSSLLNTEAFF	TGTGCCAGCAGTTCTTTATTGAACACTGAAGCTTTCTTT
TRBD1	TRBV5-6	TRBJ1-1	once	CASSGGTGTEAFF	TGTGCCAGCAGCGGAGGGACAGGGACTGAAGCTTTCTTT
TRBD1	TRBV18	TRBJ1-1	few	CASSQLDRGTEAFF	TGTGCCAGCTCACAGTTGGACAGGGGCACTGAAGCTTTCTTT
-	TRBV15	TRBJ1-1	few	CATSRGGEGTEAFF	TGTGCCACCAGCCGGGGGGGAGAGGGCACTGAAGCTTTCTTT
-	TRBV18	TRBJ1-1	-	CASSRETGLDTEAFF	TGTGCCAGCTCACGAGAGACAGGCTTAGACACTGAAGCTTTCTTT
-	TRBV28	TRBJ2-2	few	CASRSPNTGELFF	TGTGCCAGCAGGAGTCCGAACACCGGGGAGCTGTTTTTT
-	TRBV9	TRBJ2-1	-	CASSPTGSPYNEQFF	TGTGCCAGCAGCCCCACAGGGTCCCCCTACAATGAGCAGTTCTTC
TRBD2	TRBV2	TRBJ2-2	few	CARRTSGPTGELFF	TGTGCCAGACGGACTAGCGGGCCTACCGGGGAGCTGTTTTTT
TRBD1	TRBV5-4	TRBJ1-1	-	CASSLPGQVNTEAFF	TGTGCCAGCAGCTTACCGGGACAGGTGAACACTGAAGCTTTCTTT
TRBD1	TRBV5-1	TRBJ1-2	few	CASATTGGDYGYTF	TGCGCCAGCGCTACAACAGGGGGCGACTATGGCTACACCTTC
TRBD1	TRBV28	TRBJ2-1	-	CASMTGGAYNEQFF	TGTGCCAGCATGACAGGGGGCGCCTACAATGAGCAGTTCTTC
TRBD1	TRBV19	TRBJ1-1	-	CASSTGQAAYEAFF	TGTGCCAGTAGTACGGGACAGGCTGCCTATGAAGCTTTCTTT
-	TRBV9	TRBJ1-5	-	CASSEGASPGPQHF	TGTGCCAGCAGCGAGGGAGCCTCTCCGGGGCCCCAGCATTTT
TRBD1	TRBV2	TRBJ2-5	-	CASRPLGQKQETQYF	TGTGCCAGCAGACCCCTGGGACAGAAACAAGAGACCCAGTACTTC
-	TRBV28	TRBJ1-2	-	CASSSGGGEDYGYTF	TGTGCCAGCAGTTCTGGCGGGGGCGAGGACTATGGCTACACCTTC
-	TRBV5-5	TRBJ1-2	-	CASSLEQNYGYTF	TGTGCCAGCAGCTTGGAACAGAACTATGGCTACACCTTC
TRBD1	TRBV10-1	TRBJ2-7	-	CASSDRGTGNSYEQYF	TGCGCCAGCAGTGACCGCGGGACAGGGAACTCCTACGAGCAGTACTTC
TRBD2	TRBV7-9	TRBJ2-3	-	CASSLLSAGAQDTQYF	TGTGCCAGCAGTCTCCTTTCCGCGGGAGCCCAAGATACGCAGTATTTT
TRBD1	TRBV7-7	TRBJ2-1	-	CASSRQGTNEQFF	TGTGCCAGCAGCAGACAGGGTACCAATGAGCAGTTCTTC
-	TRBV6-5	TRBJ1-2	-	CASTDPTAASYTF	TGTGCCAGCACGGATCCCACGGCGGCAAGCTACACCTTC
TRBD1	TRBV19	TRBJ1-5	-	CASSDRGNQPQHF	TGTGCCAGTAGTGACAGGGGCAATCAGCCCCAGCATTTT
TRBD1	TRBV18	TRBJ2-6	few	CASSPIQGASSGANVLTF	TGTGCCAGCTCACCAATACAGGGGGCGAGCTCTGGGGCCAACGTCCTGACTTTC
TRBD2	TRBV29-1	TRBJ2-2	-	CSVDSGRGTGELFF	TGCAGCGTCGATAGCGGGAGAGGCACCGGGGAGCTGTTTTTT
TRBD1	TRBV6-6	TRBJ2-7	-	CASRLGQDSYEQYF	TGTGCCAGCAGACTGGGACAGGACTCCTACGAGCAGTACTTC
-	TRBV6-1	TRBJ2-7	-	CASRKAPGGSYEQYF	TGTGCCAGCAGGAAGGCCCCAGGGGGGTCCTACGAGCAGTACTTC
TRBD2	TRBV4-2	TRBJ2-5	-	CASSPRGLAAQETQYF	TGTGCCAGCAGCCCGCGGGGACTAGCGGCCCAAGAGACCCAGTACTTC
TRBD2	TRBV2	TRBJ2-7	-	CASSALAGQYEQYF	TGTGCCAGCAGCGCTCTAGCGGGACAATACGAGCAGTACTTC